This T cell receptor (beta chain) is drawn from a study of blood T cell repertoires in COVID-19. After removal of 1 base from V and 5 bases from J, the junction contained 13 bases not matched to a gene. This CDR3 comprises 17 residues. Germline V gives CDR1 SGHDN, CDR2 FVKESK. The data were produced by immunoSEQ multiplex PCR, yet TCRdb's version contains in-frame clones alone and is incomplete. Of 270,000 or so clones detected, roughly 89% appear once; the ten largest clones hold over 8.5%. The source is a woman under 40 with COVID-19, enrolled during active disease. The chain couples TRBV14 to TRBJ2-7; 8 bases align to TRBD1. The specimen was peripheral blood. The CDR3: CASSQGIIGQGDHEQYF. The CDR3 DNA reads TGTGCCAGCAGCCAAGGGATTATTGGACAGGGAGATCACGAGCAGTACTTC.